These 8 T cell receptor beta chains were all obtained from the same sample, sequenced in a study of T cells after somatic rescue of genetic block. Libraries were prepared by immunoSEQ multiplex PCR; TCRdb keeps only in-frame clonotypes and omits some of them. The data contain fewer than 15,000 clones, about 74% of them seen just once; the ten biggest clones take up around 21%. The sample was peripheral blood mononuclear cells (PBMCs). The receptors here all came from a boy aged 10-17 years.

This clone occurred a few times. This sequence joins TRBV9 and TRBJ2-1; TRBD2 agrees at 8 bases. The CDR3 has 14 amino acids. Germline V gene lookup returns CDR1 SGDLS and CDR2 YYNGEE. J lost 9 bases, V lost 2 bases, and 7 bases had no gene match. CDR3 residues: CASSVSGSMGEQFF. Here the CDR3 DNA reads TGTGCCAGCAGCGTGAGCGGGAGTATGGGTGAGCAGTTCTTC.

The chain combines TRBV5-1 with TRBJ2-3; D is uncertain. This CDR3 spans 12 amino acids. CDR1 and CDR2 (germline): SGHRS, YFSETQ. The V end lost 2 bases, the J end lost 5 bases, and 6 bases lay between the germline ends. DNA of the CDR3: TGCGCCAGCAGCTTCGGTAAAGATACGCAGTATTTT. Translated: CASSFGKDTQYF.

On this clone: The CDR3 carries no conserved terminal phenylalanine or tryptophan, so it likely arises from a read error. J is TRBJ2-7 and V is TRBV5-1; possibly TRBD1 for D (7 bases). The V end lost 4 bases, the J end lost 1 base, and 15 bases lay between the germline ends. This CDR3 comprises 15 residues. Per germline, CDR1 SGHRS and CDR2 YFSETQ. CDR3 coding DNA: TGCGCCAGCAGCGCGTGGAGGGGGCGGTCCTACGAGCAGTACCTC. Amino acid sequence: CASSAWRGRSYEQYL.

J is TRBJ1-1 and V is TRBV5-6; D call uncertain. The V end was cut by 0 bases, the J end by 11 bases, with 14 bases between. Germline V lookup: CDR1 SGHDT, CDR2 YYEEEE. The CDR3 length is 13 residues. CDR3 region: CASSLGGPMEAFF. CDR3 in DNA: TGTGCCAGCAGCTTGGGGGGTCCCATGGAGGCTTTCTTT.

The chain joins TRBV11-2 to TRBJ2-1, with 11 bases lining up with TRBD1. Germline V CDR1 and CDR2: SGHAT, FQNNGV. V gave up 7 bases and J gave up 6 bases; unmatched junction bases: 17. The CDR3 has 18 amino acids. In DNA form, the CDR3 reads TGTGCCAGCATCAAAAACAAAGTACCGGGACAGGGGGGCAATGAGCAGTTCTTC. Translated: CASIKNKVPGQGGNEQFF.

This chain connects TRBV19 to TRBJ1-2; 8 nucleotides align to TRBD1. The V gene end was trimmed by 5 bases and the J gene end by 4 bases; junction bases not matched to a gene: 6. The CDR3 has 14 residues. Germline CDR1 and CDR2: LNHDA and SQIVND (reference sequence). DNA for the CDR3: TGTGCCAGTAGTTCGACAGGGGTTGGCTATGGCTACACCTTC. Translated: CASSSTGVGYGYTF. The whole variable domain, filled in from reference TRBV19 and TRBJ1-2, reads DGGITQSPKYLFRKEGQNVTLSCEQNLNHDAMYWYRQDPGQGLRLIYYSQIVNDFQKGDIAEGYSVSREKKESFPLTVTSAQKNPTAFYLCASSSTGVGYGYTFGSGTRLTVV.

The chain links TRBV7-8 to TRBJ2-7; 7 bases are a match to TRBD1. The V gene end was trimmed by 5 bases and the J gene end by 0 bases; junction bases not matched to a gene: 7. The CDR3 has 15 residues. The germline gives CDR1 SGHVS, CDR2 FQNEAQ. Here the CDR3 DNA reads TGTGCCAGCAGCCCTCCGGGACAGCTCTCCTACGAGCAGTACTTC. This encodes CASSPPGQLSYEQYF.

The chain has TRBV6-1 and TRBJ1-1; D possibly corresponds to TRBD1 (5 bases). V was shortened by 5 bases and J by 2 bases, with 9 bases between the two germline ends. CDR1 MNHNS and CDR2 SASEGT come from the germline V gene. CDR3 size: 13 residues. The DNA of the CDR3 is TGTGCCAGCAGTAAGACAGAAAACACTGAAGCTTTCTTT. It is translated as CASSKTENTEAFF.